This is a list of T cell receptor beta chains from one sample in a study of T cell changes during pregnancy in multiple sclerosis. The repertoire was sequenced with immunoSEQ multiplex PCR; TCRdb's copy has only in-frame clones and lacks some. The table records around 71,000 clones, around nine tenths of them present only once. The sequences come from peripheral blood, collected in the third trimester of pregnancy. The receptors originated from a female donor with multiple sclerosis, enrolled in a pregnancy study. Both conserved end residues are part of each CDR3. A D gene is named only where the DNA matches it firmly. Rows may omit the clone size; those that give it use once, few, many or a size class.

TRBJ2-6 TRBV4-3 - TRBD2 CASSQERETGANVLTF TGCGCCAGCAGCCAAGAGCGGGAGACTGGGGCCAACGTCCTGACTTTC
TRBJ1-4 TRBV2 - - CASSEADRGHEKLFF TGTGCCAGCAGTGAGGCGGACAGAGGGCATGAAAAACTGTTTTTT
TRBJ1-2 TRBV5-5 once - CASSPATGTHYGYTF TGTGCCAGCAGCCCGGCCACAGGTACTCACTATGGCTACACCTTC
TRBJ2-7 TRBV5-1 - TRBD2 CASSLVVAGDYEQYF TGCGCCAGCAGCTTGGTGGTAGCGGGAGATTACGAGCAGTACTTC
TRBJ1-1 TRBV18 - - CASSPEEIGTEAFF TGTGCCAGCTCACCAGAGGAGATAGGCACTGAAGCTTTCTTT
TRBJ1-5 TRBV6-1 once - CASRGLGNQPQHF TGTGCCAGCAGGGGGCTGGGCAATCAGCCCCAGCATTTT
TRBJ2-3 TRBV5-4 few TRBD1 CASSPRTGPDTQYF TGTGCCAGCAGCCCGAGGACAGGGCCAGATACGCAGTATTTT
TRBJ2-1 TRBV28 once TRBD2 CASSSTLAAGGNNEQFF TGTGCCAGCAGTTCCACGCTGGCAGCGGGGGGAAACAATGAGCAGTTCTTC
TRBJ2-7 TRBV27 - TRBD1 CASSRQGFSYEQYF TGTGCCAGCAGCCGACAGGGTTTCTCCTACGAGCAGTACTTC
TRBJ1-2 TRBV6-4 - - CASSGNSSRRLSGYTF TGTGCCAGCAGTGGGAACTCTTCACGCAGGCTGAGTGGCTACACCTTC
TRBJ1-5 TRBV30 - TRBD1 CAWKQGAQPQHF TGTGCCTGGAAACAGGGGGCTCAGCCCCAGCATTTT
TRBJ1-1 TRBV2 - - CASSTQGRDTEAFF TGTGCCAGCAGTACCCAGGGGAGGGACACTGAAGCTTTCTTT
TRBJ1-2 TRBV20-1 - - CSARGGGYTF TGCAGTGCTAGGGGAGGTGGCTACACCTTC
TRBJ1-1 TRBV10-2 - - CASSTGYPNTEAFF TGCGCCAGCAGCACAGGGTACCCGAACACTGAAGCTTTCTTT
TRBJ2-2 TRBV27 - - CASSSDYYTGELFF TGTGCCAGCAGTTCTGACTACTACACCGGGGAGCTGTTTTTT
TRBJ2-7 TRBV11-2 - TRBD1 CASSLRGHRFDEQYF TGTGCCAGCAGCCTGAGGGGGCATAGGTTCGACGAGCAGTACTTC
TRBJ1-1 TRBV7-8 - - CASSAPLSRKADGVAFF TGTGCCAGCAGCGCACCCCTGTCAAGGAAGGCCGACGGGGTAGCTTTCTTT
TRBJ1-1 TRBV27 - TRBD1 CASTTHHRGSTEAFF TGTGCCAGCACCACGCACCACAGGGGGAGCACTGAAGCTTTCTTT
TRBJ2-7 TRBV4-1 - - CASSHCYLDSPCEQYF TGCGCCAGCAGCCACTGCTATTTGGACAGCCCCTGCGAGCAGTACTTC
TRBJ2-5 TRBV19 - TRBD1 CASSPRDRLQETQYF TGTGCCAGTAGTCCGCGGGACAGGCTGCAAGAGACCCAGTACTTC
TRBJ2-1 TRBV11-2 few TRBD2 CASSLDSGGSGRGNAEQFF TGTGCCAGCAGCTTAGATTCAGGAGGTAGCGGGAGAGGGAATGCTGAGCAGTTCTTC
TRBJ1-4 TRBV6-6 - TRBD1 CASSSGTGPDWEKLFF TGTGCCAGCAGTTCCGGGACAGGGCCGGATTGGGAAAAACTGTTTTTT
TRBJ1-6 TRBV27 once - CASRRQGSSYNSPLHF TGTGCCAGCAGGCGCCAGGGGAGCTCCTATAATTCACCCCTCCACTTT
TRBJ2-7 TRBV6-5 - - CASTAPGNEQYF TGTGCCAGCACCGCCCCAGGGAACGAGCAGTACTTC
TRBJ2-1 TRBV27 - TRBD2 CASSPLTSAYNEQFF TGTGCCAGCAGTCCCCTGACTAGCGCGTACAATGAGCAGTTCTTC
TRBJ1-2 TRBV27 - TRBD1 CASSLRTGGIPYGYTF TGTGCCAGCAGTCTCCGGACAGGGGGCATTCCCTATGGCTACACCTTC
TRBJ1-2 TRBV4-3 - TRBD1 CASSQDDIQGGSNYGYTF TGCGCCAGCAGCCAAGATGACATACAGGGGGGTTCTAACTATGGCTACACCTTC
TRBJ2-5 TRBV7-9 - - CASSLGIPGYETQYF TGTGCCAGCAGCTTAGGGATTCCGGGTTATGAGACCCAGTACTTC
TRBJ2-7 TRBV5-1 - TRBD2 CASSLVRASGSNEQYF TGCGCCAGCAGCTTGGTGCGGGCTAGCGGGAGCAACGAGCAGTACTTC
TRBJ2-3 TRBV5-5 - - CASTKQGGLEDTQYF TGTGCCAGCACCAAACAGGGAGGGCTGGAAGATACGCAGTATTTT
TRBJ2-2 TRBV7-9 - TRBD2 CASSTGLAGGSGELFF TGTGCCAGCAGCACCGGACTAGCGGGTGGCTCCGGGGAGCTGTTTTTT
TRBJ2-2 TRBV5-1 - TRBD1 CASSSGTGLGSTGELFF TGCGCCAGCAGCTCCGGGACAGGATTGGGGTCCACCGGGGAGCTGTTTTTT
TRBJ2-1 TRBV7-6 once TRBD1 CASSSRDRGDEQFF TGTGCCAGCAGCAGCCGGGACAGGGGCGACGAGCAGTTCTTC
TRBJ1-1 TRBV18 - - CASSPLLAGNTEAFF TGTGCCAGCTCACCACTTCTGGCAGGGAACACTGAAGCTTTCTTT